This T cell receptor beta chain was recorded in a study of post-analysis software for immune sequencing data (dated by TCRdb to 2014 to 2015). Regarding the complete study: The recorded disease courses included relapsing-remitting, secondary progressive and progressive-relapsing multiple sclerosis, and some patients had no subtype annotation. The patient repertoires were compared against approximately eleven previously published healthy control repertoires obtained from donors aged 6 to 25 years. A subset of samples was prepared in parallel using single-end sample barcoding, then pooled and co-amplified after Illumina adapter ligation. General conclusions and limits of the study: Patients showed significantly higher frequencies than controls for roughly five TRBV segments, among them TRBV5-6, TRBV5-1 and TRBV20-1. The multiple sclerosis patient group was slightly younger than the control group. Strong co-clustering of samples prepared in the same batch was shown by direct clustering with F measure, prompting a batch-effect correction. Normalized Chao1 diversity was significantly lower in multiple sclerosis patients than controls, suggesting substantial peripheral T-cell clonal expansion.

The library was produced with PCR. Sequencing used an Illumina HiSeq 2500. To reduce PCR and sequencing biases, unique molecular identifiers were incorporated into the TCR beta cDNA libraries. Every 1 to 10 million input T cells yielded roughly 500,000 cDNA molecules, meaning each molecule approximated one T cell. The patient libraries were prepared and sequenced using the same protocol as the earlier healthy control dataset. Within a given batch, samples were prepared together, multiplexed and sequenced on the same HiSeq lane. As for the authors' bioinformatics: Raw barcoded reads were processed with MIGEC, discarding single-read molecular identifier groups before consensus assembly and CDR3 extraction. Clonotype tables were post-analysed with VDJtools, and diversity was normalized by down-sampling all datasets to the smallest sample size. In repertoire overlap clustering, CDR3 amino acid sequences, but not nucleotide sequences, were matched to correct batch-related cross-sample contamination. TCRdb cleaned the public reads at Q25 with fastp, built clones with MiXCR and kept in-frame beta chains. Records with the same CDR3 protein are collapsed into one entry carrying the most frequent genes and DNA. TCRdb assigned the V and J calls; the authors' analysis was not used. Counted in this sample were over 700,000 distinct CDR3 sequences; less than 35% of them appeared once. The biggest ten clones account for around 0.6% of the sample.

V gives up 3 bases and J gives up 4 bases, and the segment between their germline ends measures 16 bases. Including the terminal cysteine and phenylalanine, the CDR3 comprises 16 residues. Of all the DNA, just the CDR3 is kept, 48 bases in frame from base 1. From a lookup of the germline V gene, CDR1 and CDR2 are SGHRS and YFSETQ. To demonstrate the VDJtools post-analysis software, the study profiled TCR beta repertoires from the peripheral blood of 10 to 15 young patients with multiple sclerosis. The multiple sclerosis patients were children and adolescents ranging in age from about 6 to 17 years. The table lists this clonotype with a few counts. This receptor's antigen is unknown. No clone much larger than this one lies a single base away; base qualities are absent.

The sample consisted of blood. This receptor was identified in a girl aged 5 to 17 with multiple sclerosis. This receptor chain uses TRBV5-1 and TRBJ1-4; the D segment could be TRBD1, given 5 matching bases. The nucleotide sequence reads TGCGCCAGCAGCTACCAAGGGACGTCGTATAATGAAAAACTGTTTTTT. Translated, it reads CASSYQGTSYNEKLFF.